This TCR beta chain was captured in a study of blood T cells in healthy people across ages. After removal of 5 bases from V and 9 bases from J, the junction contained 6 bases not matched to a gene. CDR3 length: 13 residues. CDR1 is SEHNR and CDR2 is FQNEAQ in the germline V gene (reference sequence). For the second PCR, which ran for about 6 to 11 cycles, a sample-barcoded 5' primer and a J-beta primer mix were used. TCRdb used MiXCR to reprocess the 5' RACE reads, holding one entry per CDR3 protein. The table lists about 680,000 distinct CDR3 sequences, 49% of them singletons. This clonotype originated in a woman aged 60-75 years in good health. Sequences were obtained from blood. The chain has TRBV7-9 and TRBJ2-1, with 8 positions matching TRBD1. CDR3 in amino acids: CASSTQGAGEQFF. The CDR3 DNA follows: TGTGCCAGCAGCACCCAGGGGGCTGGTGAGCAGTTCTTC.